This is a list of T cell receptor beta chains from one sample in a study of response to subunit inactivated influenza vaccine. TCRdb passed the RT-PCR reads through MiXCR, listing each CDR3 protein once. In the table there are around 490,000 distinct CDR3 sequences, 7.6% of which are singletons. Sequencing was performed on PBMCs from blood, taken less than 25 months after vaccination. These receptors were taken from a man aged 50-75 years who received an inactivated influenza vaccine. CDR3s include the opening cysteine and the closing phenylalanine or tryptophan. The D gene is left open where the match is weak. The size entry is marked missing in some rows and otherwise reads once, few, many or a size class.

V: TRBV4-1
size: few
D: NA
J: TRBJ2-7
CDR3: CASSPAPSGSYEQYF

V: TRBV28
size: many
D: NA
J: TRBJ1-5
CDR3: CASSFGQGPNQPQHF

V: TRBV5-1
size: many
D: TRBD1
J: TRBJ1-5
CDR3: CASSSGQGSNQPQHF

V: TRBV9
size: NA
D: TRBD1
J: TRBJ2-3
CDR3: CASSTRDRGVEADTQYF

V: TRBV20-1
size: many
D: NA
J: TRBJ2-7
CDR3: CSARDLTYEQYF

V: TRBV28
size: NA
D: NA
J: TRBJ1-5
CDR3: CASSLGPYRVQHF

V: TRBV27
size: few
D: NA
J: TRBJ1-2
CDR3: CASSLSGPSTRYGYTF

V: TRBV7-8
size: many
D: NA
J: TRBJ2-7
CDR3: CASSLVGLYEQYF

V: TRBV5-1
size: many
D: NA
J: TRBJ2-3
CDR3: CASSLAVGTDTQYF

V: TRBV5-1
size: NA
D: NA
J: TRBJ2-5
CDR3: CASSLAWDNQETQYF

V: TRBV7-2
size: many
D: NA
J: TRBJ1-3
CDR3: CASRKGDTSGNTIYF

V: TRBV24-1
size: many
D: TRBD1
J: TRBJ2-7
CDR3: CATSRTGDGYEQYF

V: TRBV12-3/TRBV12-4
size: few
D: TRBD1
J: TRBJ2-2
CDR3: CASSLWQGANTGELFF

V: TRBV12-3/TRBV12-4
size: few
D: TRBD1
J: TRBJ2-1
CDR3: CASILGQGAYNEQFF

V: TRBV20-1
size: many
D: NA
J: TRBJ2-1
CDR3: CSARDITDEQFF

V: TRBV10-3
size: few
D: TRBD1
J: TRBJ2-1
CDR3: CATTGTGPHEQFF

V: TRBV20-1
size: few
D: TRBD1
J: TRBJ2-5
CDR3: CSVPGTGQETQYF

V: TRBV25-1
size: NA
D: NA
J: TRBJ2-7
CDR3: CASSLGQNEQYF

V: TRBV5-5
size: few
D: NA
J: TRBJ1-2
CDR3: CASSLPTSVTGYTF

V: TRBV20-1
size: NA
D: NA
J: TRBJ1-6
CDR3: CSARDNALDSPLHF

V: TRBV5-5
size: NA
D: NA
J: TRBJ1-1
CDR3: CASSAAGAEAFF

V: TRBV7-6
size: few
D: NA
J: TRBJ1-3
CDR3: CASSSHFGSGNTIYF

V: TRBV15
size: few
D: TRBD2
J: TRBJ2-1
CDR3: CATSMHSGMNNEQFF

V: TRBV7-6
size: few
D: NA
J: TRBJ1-4
CDR3: CASSRNEKLFF

V: TRBV6-2/TRBV6-3
size: few
D: NA
J: TRBJ2-7
CDR3: CASTKVAGLSYEQYF

V: TRBV20-1
size: NA
D: NA
J: TRBJ2-7
CDR3: CSASGGATYEQYF